These 14 T cell receptor beta chains share one sample of origin, sequenced in a study. Each CDR3 protein gets one entry after TCRdb re-called the RT-PCR reads with MiXCR. Here the sample spans more than 550,000 distinct CDR3 sequences, 12% to 15% being singletons. Material: memory CD4+ T cells from blood. Receptors originate from a female donor in good health, serving as a healthy control.

V usage is TRBV2 and J usage is TRBJ1-5, with 10 nucleotides matching TRBD1. Germline values: CDR1 SNHLY, CDR2 FYNNEI. J gave up 6 bases and V 8 bases, and 10 bases lay outside the gene matches. CDR3 size: 15 residues. The CDR3 is CASGARTGGRQPQHF. In DNA, the CDR3 is TGTGCCAGCGGGGCTAGGACAGGGGGACGTCAGCCCCAGCATTTT.

In this sample, this clonotype turned up a few times. The rearrangement links TRBV20-1 to TRBJ2-1; TRBD2 agrees at 12 bases. The V gene end was trimmed by 4 bases and the J gene end by 4 bases; junction bases not matched to a gene: 5. The CDR3 is made up of 15 amino acids. Germline CDR1 and CDR2: DFQATT and SNEGSKA (reference sequence). The CDR3 region is CSAKRTSGDYNEQFF. CDR3 in DNA: TGCAGTGCTAAACGGACTAGCGGGGATTACAATGAGCAGTTCTTC.

This clonotype was seen at least ten times. This chain connects TRBV20-1 to TRBJ1-4, with D unclear. CDR3 size: 12 residues. V was cut by 4 bases and J by 5 bases, with 8 bases left in between. The V gene's germline CDR1 is DFQATT and CDR2 SNEGSKA (reference sequence). CDR3 sequence reads: CSATPNNEKLFF. In DNA form, the CDR3 reads TGCAGTGCTACTCCCAACAATGAAAAACTGTTTTTT.

This clonotype was detected only a few times. V and J are TRBV5-6 and TRBJ2-6; D perhaps matches TRBD2 (6 bases). The V gene lost 2 bases and the J gene lost 0 bases, with 9 bases spanning the gap. The CDR3 is 16 amino acids. The germline CDR1 and CDR2 sequences are SGHDT and YYEEEE. CDR3: CASSFGGGSGANVLTF. DNA of the CDR3: TGTGCCAGCAGCTTCGGGGGAGGCTCTGGGGCCAACGTCCTGACTTTC.

The sample holds many counts of this clonotype. The J gene is TRBJ2-1, the V gene TRBV5-1; 12 bases match TRBD2. Germline V lookup: CDR1 SGHRS, CDR2 YFSETQ. V shed 0 bases and J 7 bases; nucleotides not matched to a gene: 8. The CDR3 is 17 residues long. The CDR3 sequence: CASSLELAGGGLNEQFF. CDR3 DNA: TGCGCCAGCAGCTTGGAACTAGCGGGAGGTGGATTGAATGAGCAGTTCTTC.

This clonotype was seen more than once but under ten times. The chain has TRBV14 and TRBJ1-5, with 7 bases fitting TRBD1. The CDR3 sequence is 14 residues long. After removal of 6 bases from V and 2 bases from J, the junction contained 4 bases not matched to a gene. Per germline, CDR1 SGHDN and CDR2 FVKESK. The CDR3 nucleotides are TGTGCCAGCAGGAAAGACAGGGGCAATCAGCCCCAGCATTTT. It translates to CASRKDRGNQPQHF. The whole variable domain, filled in from reference TRBV14 and TRBJ1-5, reads EAGVTQFPSHSVIEKGQTVTLRCDPISGHDNLYWYRRVMGKEIKFLLHFVKESKQDESGMPNNRFLAERTGGTYSTLKVQPAELEDSGVYFCASRKDRGNQPQHFGDGTRLSIL.

This chain connects TRBV6-1 to TRBJ2-5, with D tentatively TRBD2 (6 bases). Per germline, CDR1 MNHNS and CDR2 SASEGT. V dropped 3 bases and J dropped 5 bases, with 10 bases sitting between them. The CDR3 loop spans 13 amino acids. Here the CDR3 reads CASSEIGRETQYF. The DNA of the CDR3 is TGTGCCAGCAGTGAGATAGGGAGGGAGACCCAGTACTTC.

There are a few counts of this clonotype. The V gene is TRBV11-1, the J gene TRBJ1-1, with 7 bases matching TRBD1. J lost 1 base, V lost 4 bases, and 6 bases had no gene match. The CDR3 contains 15 residues. The V gene's germline CDR1 is SGHAT and CDR2 FQDESV (reference sequence). CDR3 sequence: CASSSGTAQNTEAFF. The CDR3 DNA reads as TGTGCCAGCAGCTCCGGGACAGCTCAGAACACTGAAGCTTTCTTT.

This clonotype was picked up a small number of times. The V gene is TRBV19, the J gene TRBJ1-1; 9 bases match TRBD1. The V and J ends lost 7 bases and 2 bases, in that order; junction bases with no gene match: 8. The CDR3 runs to 15 residues. Per germline, CDR1 LNHDA and CDR2 SQIVND (reference sequence). For the CDR3, the DNA is TGTGCCAGTACGGACAGGGGCCAGATAAACACTGAAGCTTTCTTT. This gives the protein CASTDRGQINTEAFF.

The CDR3 sequence is CASSIRIGNTIYF. DNA of the CDR3: TGTGCCAGCAGCATCAGGATCGGAAACACCATATATTTT. The chain links TRBV5-6 to TRBJ1-3, with no clear D. This CDR3 contains 13 residues. V lost 4 bases and J lost 4, with 9 bases in between. The germline V gene has CDR1 SGHDT and CDR2 YYEEEE.

The sample holds many counts of this clonotype. J is TRBJ1-1 and V is TRBV10-2; D gene ambiguous. Trimming took off 3 bases at V and 6 bases at J, with 14 bases between the two ends. Looked up from germline, CDR1 is WSHSY and CDR2 is SAAADI. This CDR3 is built from 14 residues. CDR3 in DNA: TGCGCCAGCAGTGACCCCTCAGGCCCATCTGAAGCTTTCTTT. Encoded protein: CASSDPSGPSEAFF.

There are a few counts of this clonotype. This rearrangement joins TRBV19 to TRBJ1-2; no clear D. The germline V gene has CDR1 LNHDA and CDR2 SQIVND (reference sequence). This CDR3 spans 16 amino acids. Trimming took off 6 bases at V and 5 bases at J, with 22 bases between the two ends. CDR3 DNA sequence: TGTGCCAGTAGGGGATGGTCGGATTCTGAGGAGTATGGCTACACCTTC. Residues: CASRGWSDSEEYGYTF.

In this sample, this clonotype turned up many times. The chain carries TRBV6-5 and TRBJ1-2, with TRBD1 as a possible D gene (5 bases). Germline values: CDR1 MNHEY, CDR2 SVGAGI. The ends were cut back, 0 bases at V and 10 bases at J, with 15 bases in the middle. The CDR3 consists of 14 residues. The CDR3 nucleotides are TGTGCCAGCAGTTACTCCCCAGGGAAGGTGGACTACACCTTC. Its translation is CASSYSPGKVDYTF.

A few counts support this clonotype. CDR3 nucleotides: TGTGCCAGCAGCTCCCGATCGGGACAGGGATTTAATGAGCAGTTCTTC. The encoded protein is CASSSRSGQGFNEQFF. The chain uses TRBV7-3 and TRBJ2-1; 9 bases agree with TRBD1. V lost 4 bases and J lost 7; bases outside the gene matches: 11. Germline V gene sequence: CDR1 SGHTA, CDR2 FQGTGA. The CDR3 covers 16 residues. Drawing the rest from reference TRBV7-3 and TRBJ2-1, the complete variable domain is GAGVSQTPSNKVTEKGKYVELRCDPISGHTALYWYRQSLGQGPEFLIYFQGTGAADDSGLPNDRFFAVRPEGSVSTLKIQRTERGDSAVYLCASSSRSGQGFNEQFFGPGTRLTVL.